The rows below give T cell receptor beta chains drawn from one sample of a study of shared clonotypes between healthy human individuals. TCRdb keeps only in-frame clones here, not all; method: immunoSEQ multiplex PCR. The sample shows some 2,100,000 clones, roughly 91% of them seen only once. The sequenced sample was naive CD8+ T cells from PBMCs. The source of these receptors is a young man in good health. Some clones in this sample may be carry-over from other donors' samples. Each CDR3 is given with its conserved first and last residue. D genes are given only for firm matches. Expanded clones are given a class, and other clones once, few, many or no size at all.

size: .
V: TRBV12-5
D: .
J: TRBJ2-1
CDR3: CASGLLSPAGENEQFF
DNA: TGTGCTAGTGGTTTGCTCTCACCGGCAGGGGAGAATGAGCAGTTCTTC

size: .
V: TRBV28
D: .
J: TRBJ2-7
CDR3: CASALLSPSYEQYF
DNA: TGTGCCAGCGCCCTTTTGTCTCCCTCCTACGAGCAGTACTTC

size: .
V: TRBV5-1
D: TRBD2
J: TRBJ2-1
CDR3: CASSLTSGSTQFF
DNA: TGCGCCAGCAGCTTGACTAGCGGGAGTACGCAGTTCTTC

size: once
V: TRBV5-8
D: TRBD2
J: TRBJ2-2
CDR3: CASSLGTSGGRWGDTGELFF
DNA: TGTGCCAGCAGCCTGGGGACTAGCGGGGGCCGGTGGGGCGACACCGGGGAGCTGTTTTTT

size: .
V: TRBV5-4
D: .
J: TRBJ2-5
CDR3: CASSLGEGGEETQYF
DNA: TGTGCCAGCAGCTTGGGGGAAGGAGGAGAAGAGACCCAGTACTTC

size: .
V: TRBV27
D: .
J: TRBJ2-7
CDR3: CASSLGAHYEQYF
DNA: TGTGCCAGCAGCCTAGGGGCTCATTACGAGCAGTACTTC

size: .
V: TRBV19
D: .
J: TRBJ2-2
CDR3: CASRITGLNTGELFF
DNA: TGTGCCAGTAGGATAACGGGTCTGAACACCGGGGAGCTGTTTTTT

size: .
V: TRBV28
D: .
J: TRBJ2-2
CDR3: CASSLRSPTGELFF
DNA: TGTGCCAGCAGTTTGAGAAGCCCGACCGGGGAGCTGTTTTTT

size: .
V: TRBV28
D: .
J: TRBJ2-1
CDR3: CASTDDSHNEQFF
DNA: TGTGCCAGTACCGACGACAGCCACAATGAGCAGTTCTTC

size: .
V: TRBV27
D: .
J: TRBJ2-7
CDR3: CASKGRDSYEQYF
DNA: TGTGCCAGCAAAGGTCGGGACTCCTACGAGCAGTACTTC

size: .
V: TRBV9
D: .
J: TRBJ2-7
CDR3: CASSVGFSREVYYEQYF
DNA: TGTGCCAGCAGCGTAGGCTTTTCCAGGGAGGTTTACTACGAGCAGTACTTC

size: .
V: TRBV7-9
D: .
J: TRBJ2-5
CDR3: CASSRSGETQYF
DNA: TGTGCCAGCAGCCGAAGCGGGGAGACCCAGTACTTC

size: .
V: TRBV14
D: TRBD1
J: TRBJ1-2
CDR3: CASSLGQGAIYGYTF
DNA: TGTGCCAGCAGCCTGGGACAGGGGGCGATATATGGCTACACCTTC

size: .
V: TRBV7-8
D: .
J: TRBJ2-7
CDR3: CASSLAGTSYEQYF
DNA: TGTGCCAGCAGCTTAGCGGGGACCTCCTACGAGCAGTACTTC

size: .
V: TRBV10-3
D: .
J: TRBJ1-2
CDR3: CAISEREGGNSNYGYTF
DNA: TGTGCCATCAGTGAAAGGGAGGGGGGTAATTCTAACTATGGCTACACCTTC

size: .
V: TRBV5-1
D: .
J: TRBJ2-1
CDR3: CASSFSRGFDEQFF
DNA: TGCGCCAGCAGCTTCTCACGAGGGTTCGATGAGCAGTTCTTC

size: .
V: TRBV6-5
D: TRBD2
J: TRBJ2-3
CDR3: CASKWTAGVADTQYF
DNA: TGTGCCAGCAAGTGGACAGCGGGAGTAGCAGATACGCAGTATTTT

size: .
V: TRBV7-8
D: TRBD1
J: TRBJ2-7
CDR3: CASSTGRYEQYF
DNA: TGTGCCAGCTCGACAGGGAGATACGAGCAGTACTTC

size: .
V: TRBV19
D: TRBD2
J: TRBJ2-2
CDR3: CASNTGGGTGELFF
DNA: TGTGCCAGTAACACGGGGGGAGGAACCGGGGAGCTGTTTTTT

size: .
V: TRBV9
D: TRBD2
J: TRBJ2-1
CDR3: CASSPKGAGSNEQFF
DNA: TGTGCCAGCAGCCCGAAGGGAGCGGGAAGCAATGAGCAGTTCTTC

size: .
V: TRBV7-9
D: .
J: TRBJ2-1
CDR3: CASSSPSAYNEQFF
DNA: TGTGCCAGCAGCTCCCCTAGCGCCTACAATGAGCAGTTCTTC

size: few
V: TRBV11-3
D: TRBD1
J: TRBJ1-1
CDR3: CASSPRQGWDTEAFF
DNA: TGTGCCAGCAGCCCTCGACAGGGTTGGGACACTGAAGCTTTCTTT

size: .
V: TRBV5-6
D: .
J: TRBJ2-1
CDR3: CASSTGTEQFF
DNA: TGTGCCAGCAGTACCGGGACAGAGCAGTTCTTC

size: .
V: TRBV28
D: TRBD1
J: TRBJ1-6
CDR3: CASSLAPQGINSPLHF
DNA: TGTGCCAGCAGTTTGGCTCCACAGGGGATAAACTCACCCCTCCACTTT

size: .
V: TRBV10-3
D: .
J: TRBJ2-7
CDR3: CAISESGRFYEQYF
DNA: TGTGCCATCAGTGAGTCGGGCAGATTCTACGAGCAGTACTTC

size: .
V: TRBV4-3
D: TRBD1
J: TRBJ1-4
CDR3: CASSQETGLPFNEKLFF
DNA: TGCGCCAGCAGCCAAGAGACAGGGTTACCCTTTAATGAAAAACTGTTTTTT

size: .
V: TRBV6-5
D: .
J: TRBJ2-2
CDR3: CASGPSQANTGELFF
DNA: TGTGCCAGCGGGCCCTCCCAGGCGAACACCGGGGAGCTGTTTTTT

size: .
V: TRBV27
D: .
J: TRBJ1-4
CDR3: CASSVDGTGNEKLFF
DNA: TGTGCCAGCAGTGTAGACGGGACGGGTAATGAAAAACTGTTTTTT

size: once
V: TRBV4-2
D: .
J: TRBJ1-2
CDR3: CASSQDVVGGRNGYTF
DNA: TGTGCCAGCAGCCAAGACGTGGTCGGGGGGCGGAACGGCTACACCTTC